The present entry profiles one TCR beta chain with its context. What it recognizes is unknown. Sequencing used immunoSEQ multiplex PCR; TCRdb keeps in-frame clones, though not all of them. Of thousands of clones in the sample, approximately 22% were seen once. The data belong to a study of T cells in localized non-small cell lung cancer. Overall study results and limits: When the top 100 tumor clones were examined, a median around 61 of them also appeared in the adjacent lung, which was paired and uninvolved. Higher T cell density in the blood was associated with longer overall survival, whereas higher adjacent-lung clonality associated with shorter survival.

The material sequenced was lung tumor tissue, taken before any cancer treatment. This TCR came from a man aged 40-75 years with stage II lung adenocarcinoma.

The CDR3 DNA reads as TGCGCCAGCAGCTTGGACAGAGGTCAGCCCCAGCATTTT. It translates to CASSLDRGQPQHF. This chain joins TRBV23-1 and TRBJ1-5; a weak D match, TRBD1 (6 bases). TRBV23-1 is reported as an ORF; its role is uncertain. The CDR3 spans 13 residues. V was cut by 6 bases and J by 6 bases, with 12 bases left in between.